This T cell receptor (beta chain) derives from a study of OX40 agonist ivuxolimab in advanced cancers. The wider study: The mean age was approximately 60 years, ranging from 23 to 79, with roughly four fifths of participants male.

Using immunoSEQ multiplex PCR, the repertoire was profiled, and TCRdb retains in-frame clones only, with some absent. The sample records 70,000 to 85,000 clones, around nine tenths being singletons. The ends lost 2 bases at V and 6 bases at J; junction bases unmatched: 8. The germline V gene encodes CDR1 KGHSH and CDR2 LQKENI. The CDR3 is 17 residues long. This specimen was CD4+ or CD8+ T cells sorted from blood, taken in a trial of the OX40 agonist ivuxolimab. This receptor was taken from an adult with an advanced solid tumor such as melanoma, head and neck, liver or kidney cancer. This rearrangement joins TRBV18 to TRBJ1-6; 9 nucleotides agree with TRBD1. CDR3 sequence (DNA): TGTGCCAGCTCACCATCGGGACAGGGCGGCGGTAATTCACCCCTCCACTTT. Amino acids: CASSPSGQGGGNSPLHF. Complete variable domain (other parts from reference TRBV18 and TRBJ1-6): NAGVMQNPRHLVRRRGQEARLRCSPMKGHSHVYWYRQLPEEGLKFMVYLQKENIIDESGMPKERFSAEFPKEGPSILRIQQVVRGDSAAYFCASSPSGQGGGNSPLHFGNGTRLTVT.